This record looks at one T cell receptor beta chain sequence and its context. Its target is not known. The sample originates from a study of blood T cells in healthy people across ages. Study outcomes and limitations: A strong correlation was seen between TCR beta diversity and naive T cell percentage. Fewer expanded clones and more diversity marked long-lived versus aged donors. In older individuals, TCR beta diversity per million T cells was lower, falling roughly linearly with age.

Primed by a sample-barcoded 5' primer and a J-beta primer mix, a second PCR proceeded for about 7 to 12 cycles. Each CDR3 protein gets one entry after TCRdb re-called the 5' RACE reads with MiXCR. The sample carries 600,000 to 800,000 distinct CDR3 sequences, 45% to 60% recorded once. The germline gives CDR1 MNHEY, CDR2 SVGAGI. This CDR3 contains 13 residues. The germline V and J ends were trimmed by 8 bases and 9 bases, with 14 bases remaining between them. The sample was blood. V usage is TRBV6-5 and J usage is TRBJ1-6, with D tentatively TRBD1 (5 bases). The sequence was collected from a woman over 75 in good health. The CDR3 protein is CASGRGFSSPLHF. The CDR3 nucleotides are TGTGCCAGCGGCCGGGGGTTTAGTTCACCCCTCCACTTT.